One sample yielded the 3 T cell receptor beta chains listed below, sequenced in a study of T cell changes during pregnancy in multiple sclerosis. Data came from immunoSEQ multiplex PCR; TCRdb stores just in-frame clones and leaves some out. Of 56,000 or so clones listed, around nine tenths are singletons. Source: CD4+ T cells from peripheral blood mononuclear cells, taken in the third trimester of pregnancy. The source of these receptors is a female donor with multiple sclerosis, enrolled in a pregnancy study.

The chain carries TRBV18 and TRBJ1-1, with 10 positions matching TRBD1. This CDR3 has 16 amino acids. V lost 3 bases and J lost 4; bases outside the gene matches: 8. Germline loops: CDR1 KGHSH, CDR2 LQKENI. DNA for the CDR3: TGTGCCAGCTCACCGTTGACAGGGGGCGCCGGCACTGAAGCTTTCTTT. It codes for CASSPLTGGAGTEAFF.

The sample holds one count of this clone. The rearrangement joins TRBV6-4 to TRBJ2-1; 12 bases agree with TRBD2. The CDR3 consists of 16 residues. Germline V CDR1 and CDR2: MRHNA, SNTAGT. Trimming at V came to 3 bases and at J to 7 bases, leaving 7 bases not matched to a gene. The CDR3 loop is CASSDLTSGRGNEQFF. The CDR3 DNA reads TGTGCCAGCAGTGATCTGACTAGCGGGAGAGGAAATGAGCAGTTCTTC.

This chain joins TRBV28 and TRBJ1-3; D not certain. The CDR3 runs to 16 residues. Germline-derived CDR1 and CDR2 are MDHEN and SYDVKM. V lost 2 bases and J lost 0, with 11 bases in between. CDR3 amino acids: CASSLGGSYSGNTIYF. The DNA for the CDR3 is TGTGCCAGCAGTTTAGGCGGCAGCTACTCTGGAAACACCATATATTTT.